Listed here is a single T cell receptor beta chain. V lost 7 bases to trimming and J lost 4 bases; unmatched junction nucleotides: 6. The CDR3 runs 14 residues. Germline lookup yields CDR1 MNHEY and CDR2 SVGAGI. The entry originates in a study of blood T cell repertoires in COVID-19. Study-level information: Acute and convalescent COVID-19 specimens originated in the United States, Italy and Spain. The cDNA or gDNA used as material had been derived from T cells, B-cell-depleted T cells, or PBMCs.

Per the authors' pipeline: Using reference gene primer amplification, nucleated cell counts were estimated. The protocol was immunoSEQ multiplex PCR, while the TCRdb copy is restricted to in-frame clones and leaves out a portion. That table supplies the V and J calls and clone size; D and trimming were determined from the DNA. This table has roughly 200,000 clones, 75% to 80% appearing once. Sequencing input: peripheral blood. This rearrangement joins TRBV6-5 to TRBJ1-2; TRBD1 matches 10 bases. This receptor was taken from a woman aged 45-59 years with active or convalescent COVID-19. This CDR3 is CASTRDRGPYGYTF. CDR3 nucleotides: TGTGCCAGCACCCGGGACAGGGGACCCTATGGCTACACCTTC.